The 5 T cell receptor beta chains below come from one sample, sequenced in a study of T-cell reconstitution after alpha-beta-depleted transplantation in children. TCRbeta library preparation incorporated unique molecular identifiers. MiXCR, applied by TCRdb to the PCR reads, yields one record per CDR3 protein. The repertoire holds approximately 240,000 distinct CDR3 sequences, with more than 7.5% as singletons. The sample in question was PBMCs from the stem cell graft donor, obtained from the stem cell graft. These receptors all come from a human donor who donated a stem cell graft to a child with SCID.

V usage is TRBV5-4 and J usage is TRBJ1-2; TRBD1 matches at 8 bases. Trimming cost V 4 bases and J 8 bases; bases outside gene matches: 10. Germline V CDR1 and CDR2: SGHNT, YYREEE (reference sequence). The CDR3 length is 14 residues. The CDR3 protein is CASSPGQAIFGYTF. The CDR3 nucleotides read TGTGCCAGCAGCCCGGGACAGGCAATTTTCGGCTACACCTTC.

Many counts were recorded for this clonotype. The chain joins TRBV29-1 to TRBJ1-2; weak D call: TRBD1 (5 bases). Between the trimmed V and J ends, which lost 2 bases and 5 bases, there was a span of 15 bases. Germline CDR1 and CDR2: SQVTM and ANQGSEA. The CDR3 has 14 residues. In DNA, the CDR3 is TGCAGCGTTGAAACGCGGGGTCGGGGGTATGGCTACACCTTC. Its translation: CSVETRGRGYGYTF.

Ten or more counts support this clonotype. The chain uses TRBV20-1 and TRBJ2-3, with a possible D match to TRBD2 (6 bases). Germline values: CDR1 DFQATT, CDR2 SNEGSKA (reference sequence). V gave up 0 bases and J gave up 2 bases, with 18 bases separating them. This CDR3 spans 17 amino acids. The CDR3, as DNA: TGCAGTGCTAGAGATCTCGGGGACTTCCCTTACACAGATACGCAGTATTTT. Translated: CSARDLGDFPYTDTQYF.

This clonotype has a count of ten or more. The chain recombines TRBV20-1 with TRBJ1-2; no clear D. The V gene's germline CDR1 is DFQATT and CDR2 SNEGSKA (reference sequence). V dropped 7 bases and J dropped 2 bases, with 17 bases sitting between them. The CDR3 is made up of 14 amino acids. CDR3 region: CSVTGQTTNYGYTF. Here the CDR3 DNA reads TGCAGTGTTACCGGGCAGACGACGAACTATGGCTACACCTTC.

This clonotype was seen many times. The chain employs TRBV5-1 and TRBJ2-7, with D possibly TRBD2 on 6 matching bases. The CDR3 covers 13 residues. Per the germline V gene, CDR1 is SGHRS and CDR2 is YFSETQ. V lost 4 bases and J 7 bases, leaving 15 bases between the germline ends. The CDR3 DNA sequence: TGCGCCAGCAGCCAATCTCCAGGGAGGGAGCAGTACTTC. This sequence encodes CASSQSPGREQYF.